The 6 T cell receptor beta chains reported below all come from one sample, sequenced in a study of OX40 agonist ivuxolimab in advanced cancers. Libraries were prepared by immunoSEQ multiplex PCR; TCRdb keeps only in-frame clonotypes and omits some of them. The sample lists about 80,000 clones, nearly 95% seen once, with roughly 11% in the top ten. This material consisted of CD4+ or CD8+ T cells sorted from blood, taken in a trial of the OX40 agonist ivuxolimab. All receptors derive from an adult with an advanced solid tumor such as melanoma, head and neck, liver or kidney cancer.

The chain uses TRBV9 and TRBJ1-2; D might be TRBD1 (5 bases). V was cut by 7 bases and J by 5 bases, with 18 bases left in between. CDR3 size: 14 residues. CDR1 is SGDLS, CDR2 YYNGEE, per germline. CDR3 coding DNA: TGTGCCAGCGGGCAAGGCAGGGCGTCGTATGGCTACACCTTC. Protein: CASGQGRASYGYTF.

V is TRBV5-8 and J is TRBJ1-5, with D tentatively TRBD1 (6 bases). Looked up from germline, CDR1 is SGHTS and CDR2 is YDEGEE. This CDR3 comprises 15 residues. Trimming left V 2 bases short and J 4 bases short, with 13 bases between. CDR3 sequence reads: CASSFPRGANQPQHF. DNA of the CDR3: TGTGCCAGCAGCTTTCCCAGGGGAGCTAATCAGCCCCAGCATTTT.

The chain links TRBV10-3 to TRBJ2-7, with 7 bases that match TRBD1. CDR1 and CDR2 from the germline V gene are ENHRY and SYGVKD. The CDR3 extends over 16 amino acids. Trimming at V came to 0 bases and at J to 4 bases, leaving 9 bases not matched to a gene. The CDR3 loop reads CAISESVKGAGYEQYF. The DNA for the CDR3 is TGTGCCATCAGTGAGTCAGTTAAGGGGGCAGGTTACGAGCAGTACTTC.

This clone came up once. This chain links TRBV5-6 with TRBJ1-1; D is perhaps TRBD1 (5 bases). The CDR3 length is 13 residues. CDR1 is SGHDT, CDR2 YYEEEE, per germline. Trimming removed 3 bases at V and 5 bases at J, with 11 bases between. CDR3 amino acids: CASSWEGWTEAFF. The CDR3 nucleotides read TGTGCCAGCAGCTGGGAGGGGTGGACTGAAGCTTTCTTT.

This chain joins TRBV11-2 and TRBJ2-1; TRBD2 aligns across 12 bases. Germline V lookup: CDR1 SGHAT, CDR2 FQNNGV. Losses at the gene ends were 2 bases for V and 8 bases for J; bases not matched to a gene: 13. The CDR3 totals 18 residues. The CDR3 DNA reads as TGTGCCAGCAGCTTAACCGGGACTAGCGGGTTCAACGGCGATGAGCAGTTCTTC. Translating it yields CASSLTGTSGFNGDEQFF.

This clone appeared once. The chain carries TRBV27 and TRBJ2-3; D may be TRBD2 (6 bases). In germline, CDR1 is MNHEY, CDR2 SMNVEV (reference sequence). Trimming removed 6 bases from V and 2 bases from J, with 15 bases in between. CDR3 size: 15 residues. The CDR3 is CASSPAGPYTDTQYF. The CDR3 DNA reads TGTGCCAGCAGCCCCGCGGGGCCATACACAGATACGCAGTATTTT.